This TCR beta chain originates from a study of blood T cells in healthy people across ages. This clonotype has only a few counts. From germline, CDR1 is LGHDT and CDR2 YNNKEL (reference sequence). The trim removed 2 bases at V and 8 bases at J, leaving 3 bases unmatched. The CDR3 is made up of 14 amino acids. Using a J-beta primer mix together with a sample-barcoded 5' primer, a second PCR was run for roughly 6 to 11 cycles. One entry per CDR3 protein, called by TCRdb with MiXCR from the 5' RACE reads. This sample yields over 1,500,000 distinct CDR3 sequences, of which around half are seen a single time; over 2% belongs to the top ten.

J is TRBJ2-1 and V is TRBV3-1, with 10 bases matching TRBD2. This sequence originates from a woman between 40 and 50 years old in good health. Sequenced: blood. CDR3 in amino acids: CASSQLAGVDEQFF. The CDR3 nucleotides read TGTGCCAGCAGCCAACTAGCGGGGGTGGATGAGCAGTTCTTC.